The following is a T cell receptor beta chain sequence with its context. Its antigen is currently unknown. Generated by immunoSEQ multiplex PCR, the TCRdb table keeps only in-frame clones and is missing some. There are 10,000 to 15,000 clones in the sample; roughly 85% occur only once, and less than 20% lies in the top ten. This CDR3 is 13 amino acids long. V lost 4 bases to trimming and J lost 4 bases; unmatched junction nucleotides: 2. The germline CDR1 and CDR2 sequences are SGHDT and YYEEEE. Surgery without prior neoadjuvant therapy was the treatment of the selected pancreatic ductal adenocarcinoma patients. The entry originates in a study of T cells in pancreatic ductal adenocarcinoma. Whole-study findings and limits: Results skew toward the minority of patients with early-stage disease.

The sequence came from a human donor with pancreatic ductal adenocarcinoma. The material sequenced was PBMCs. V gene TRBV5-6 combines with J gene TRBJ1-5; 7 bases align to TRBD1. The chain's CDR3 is CASSMGQNQPQHF. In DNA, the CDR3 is TGTGCCAGCAGCATGGGACAGAATCAGCCCCAGCATTTT.